The 14 T cell receptor beta chains given below trace back to one sample, sequenced in a study of cytomegalovirus exposure and HLA in healthy donors. Primers for the PCR totalled 60 Vbeta and 13 Jbeta. Clones were read by immunoSEQ multiplex PCR, and TCRdb kept only the in-frame ones, dropping some. The data hold roughly 110,000 clones, with 60% to 75% observed a single time. The material sequenced was PBMCs. Every receptor here comes from a male donor in good health and CMV-seropositive.

This chain connects TRBV29-1 to TRBJ1-2; D is possibly TRBD1 (6 bases). The length of the CDR3 is 12 residues. Germline V gene data show CDR1 as SQVTM and CDR2 as ANQGSEA. Trimming pared 7 bases from V and 8 bases from J, leaving 17 bases between. For the CDR3, the DNA is TGCAGCGCCAGAACAGGGAATTCCGGCTACACCTTC. Residues: CSARTGNSGYTF.

This chain links TRBV27 with TRBJ1-1; D might be TRBD1 (5 bases). Germline CDR1 MNHEY, CDR2 SMNVEV (reference sequence). The CDR3 has 14 amino acids. Trimming took off 4 bases at V and 1 base at J, with 10 bases between the two ends. Written as DNA, the CDR3 is TGTGCCAGCAGTTCCTGGGGGGGGAACACTGAAGCTTTCTTT. Amino acid sequence: CASSSWGGNTEAFF.

This chain links TRBV11-2 with TRBJ2-7; 7 nucleotides line up with TRBD2. Germline V CDR1 and CDR2: SGHAT, FQNNGV. V shed 5 bases, J shed 2 bases, and the junction held 9 bases outside the gene matches. The CDR3 totals 15 residues. This chain's CDR3 is CASSSGASGAYEQYF. The CDR3 nucleotides read TGTGCCAGCAGCAGCGGGGCTAGCGGAGCCTACGAGCAGTACTTC.

Notes on this clone: Distinct nucleotide sequences in the sample also encode this CDR3. The chain couples TRBV28 to TRBJ1-5, with TRBD1 matching 7 bases. CDR3 length equals 13 residues. J was trimmed by 4 bases and V by 4 bases; bases with no gene match: 1. Germline CDR1 and CDR2: MDHEN and SYDVKM. The CDR3 region is CASSWDRNQPQHF. DNA for the CDR3: TGTGCCAGCAGTTGGGACAGAAATCAGCCCCAGCATTTT.

This clone was detected a few times. This chain connects TRBV28 to TRBJ1-1, with TRBD1 as a possible D gene (6 bases). V shed 2 bases and J shed 0 bases, with 10 bases lying between them. The germline V gene has CDR1 MDHEN and CDR2 SYDVKM. This CDR3 contains 15 residues. The CDR3 reads CASSLGGQMNTEAFF. CDR3 nucleotide sequence: TGTGCCAGCAGTTTAGGAGGACAGATGAACACTGAAGCTTTCTTT.

The sample holds a few counts of this clone. The rearrangement uses TRBV2 and TRBJ2-7; D is perhaps TRBD1 (6 bases). CDR1 and CDR2 (germline): SNHLY, FYNNEI. V lost 8 bases and J lost 2, with 16 bases in between. The CDR3 spans 14 residues. The DNA of the CDR3 is TGTGCCAGCCTCCGACAGGATGCGACCTACGAGCAGTACTTC. As protein: CASLRQDATYEQYF.

V gene TRBV5-1 combines with J gene TRBJ2-5, with 7 nucleotides matching TRBD1. Germline trimming cut 0 bases from V and 4 bases from J; bases unmatched to any gene: 3. The CDR3 is made up of 14 amino acids. CDR1 and CDR2 (germline): SGHRS, YFSETQ. CDR3 residues: CASSLGDSAETQYF. CDR3 nucleotide sequence: TGCGCCAGCAGCTTGGGGGACAGTGCAGAGACCCAGTACTTC.

The CDR3 is CASAGDNYGYTF. In DNA form, the CDR3 reads TGTGCCAGTGCAGGGGATAACTATGGCTACACCTTC. The rearrangement uses TRBV19 and TRBJ1-2, with D possibly TRBD1 on 6 matching bases. The CDR3 extends over 12 amino acids. Germline V lookup: CDR1 LNHDA, CDR2 SQIVND (reference sequence). V gave up 8 bases and J gave up 1 base, with 8 bases separating them.

This chain uses TRBV28 with TRBJ1-5; 10 positions agree with TRBD1. V dropped 5 bases and J dropped 3; count of bases not matched to a gene: 7. Germline V CDR1 and CDR2: MDHEN, SYDVKM. The CDR3 is 16 residues long. CDR3: CASSLPTGGDNQPQHF. The DNA for the CDR3 is TGTGCCAGCAGTCTTCCGACAGGGGGCGACAATCAGCCCCAGCATTTT. The full variable domain, its missing parts supplied by reference TRBV28 and TRBJ1-5, is DVKVTQSSRYLVKRTGEKVFLECVQDMDHENMFWYRQDPGLGLRLIYFSYDVKMKEKGDIPEGYSVSREKKERFSLILESASTNQTSMYLCASSLPTGGDNQPQHFGDGTRLSIL.

This chain joins TRBV6-1 and TRBJ1-5, with D possibly matching TRBD1 (5 bases). Germline values: CDR1 MNHNS, CDR2 SASEGT. V gave up 2 bases and J gave up 7 bases, with 9 bases separating them. CDR3 length: 13 amino acids. The CDR3 DNA is TGTGCCAGCAGTGAACAGTCAGGGCAGCCCCAGCATTTT. It is translated as CASSEQSGQPQHF.

The chain joins TRBV27 to TRBJ1-2; unclear D gene. The germline V gene has CDR1 MNHEY and CDR2 SMNVEV (reference sequence). V shed 3 bases and J shed 2 bases, with 10 bases lying between them. The length of the CDR3 is 14 residues. For the CDR3, the DNA is TGTGCCAGCAGTTTCAACACCGCAAACTATGGCTACACCTTC. Translated: CASSFNTANYGYTF.

This chain links TRBV28 with TRBJ1-2; possible D gene TRBD1, 5 bases. The CDR3 covers 15 residues. V shed 4 bases and J shed 4 bases, with 16 bases lying between them. CDR1 and CDR2 (germline): MDHEN, SYDVKM. CDR3 in DNA: TGTGCCAGCAGTTCCTACCCCGGGACTTTCTATGGCTACACCTTC. Residues: CASSSYPGTFYGYTF.

This clone occurred many times. The CDR3 nucleotides are TGCGCCAGCAGCCAAGATATGGTCAGCTCCTACGAGCAGTACTTC. This translates into CASSQDMVSSYEQYF. The chain links TRBV4-3 to TRBJ2-7, with no clear D. V was clipped by 0 bases and J by 0 bases, with 9 bases between them. The germline CDR1 and CDR2 sequences are LGHNA and YSLEER. This CDR3 is built from 15 residues.

There are a few counts of this clone. The rearrangement uses TRBV5-1 and TRBJ2-1; TRBD2 matches at 14 bases. Per the germline V gene, CDR1 is SGHRS and CDR2 is YFSETQ. The ends lost 4 bases at V and 0 bases at J; junction bases unmatched: 3. CDR3 length: 17 residues. CDR3 sequence (DNA): TGCGCCAGCAGCGGCGGGACTAGCGGGAGCTCCTACAATGAGCAGTTCTTC. Protein: CASSGGTSGSSYNEQFF.